The next 16 T cell receptor beta chains were all read from a single sample in a study of blood T cells in healthy people across ages. Next came a second PCR, run for about 7 to 12 cycles, which used a sample-barcoded 5' primer along with a J-beta primer mix. From the 5' RACE reads, TCRdb called clonotypes with MiXCR, one entry per CDR3 protein. Among 700,000 to 950,000 distinct CDR3 sequences listed, 58% were seen once. The sample comprised blood. The receptors come from a man aged 25-40 years in good health.

The chain couples TRBV9 to TRBJ2-6; D is ambiguous. V lost 0 bases, J lost 0 bases, and 13 bases lay in between. Germline V gene sequence: CDR1 SGDLS, CDR2 YYNGEE. CDR3 length equals 18 residues. The CDR3, as DNA: TGTGCCAGCAGCGTAGGTCTAGAGCTCCACTCTGGGGCCAACGTCCTGACTTTC. This codes for CASSVGLELHSGANVLTF.

The V call is TRBV20-1, the J call TRBJ1-2, with D perhaps matching TRBD1 (5 bases). The V and J ends lost 4 bases and 5 bases respectively, with 14 bases between them. Germline V CDR1 and CDR2: DFQATT, SNEGSKA (reference sequence). The CDR3 length is 13 residues. CDR3 region: CSAIGTGHYGYTF. DNA of the CDR3: TGCAGTGCTATCGGAACAGGACATTATGGCTACACCTTC.

V is TRBV13 and J is TRBJ2-6; TRBD1 aligns across 9 bases. Trimming cost V 3 bases and J 0 bases; bases outside gene matches: 3. The CDR3 is 17 amino acids. CDR1 and CDR2 from the germline V gene are PRHDT and FYEKMQ (reference sequence). The CDR3 protein is CASSLGQGISGANVLTF. CDR3 nucleotide sequence: TGTGCCAGCAGCTTGGGACAGGGCATCTCTGGGGCCAACGTCCTGACTTTC.

The chain links TRBV6-1 to TRBJ2-1, with 14 bases matching TRBD2. The DNA matches TRBJ2-7 better at its end, which makes the J call doubtful. The CDR3 has 17 residues. The germline gives CDR1 MNHNS, CDR2 SASEGT. This chain's CDR3 is CASSGWTSGRRYNEQYF. CDR3 sequence (DNA): TGTGCCAGCAGTGGGTGGACTAGCGGGAGGCGTTACAATGAGCAGTACTTC.

The chain couples TRBV20-1 to TRBJ2-5, with TRBD2 matching over 7 bases. V gave up 6 bases and J gave up 1 base; unmatched junction bases: 5. The CDR3 has 13 residues. The germline gives CDR1 DFQATT, CDR2 SNEGSKA (reference sequence). The CDR3 region has the DNA TGCAGTGCAGCGGGACTGCCCCAAGAGACCCAGTACTTC. Encoded protein: CSAAGLPQETQYF.

This clonotype was counted a few times. V gene TRBV3-1 combines with J gene TRBJ2-7; D gene uncertain. Germline CDR1 reads LGHDT; CDR2 reads YNNKEL (reference sequence). There are 14 residues in the CDR3. Between the trimmed V and J ends, which lost 4 bases and 3 bases, there was a span of 13 bases. CDR3 in DNA: TGTGCCAGCAGCCCCTTTGACGGTTACTACGAGCAGTACTTC. This encodes CASSPFDGYYEQYF.

V and J are TRBV10-3 and TRBJ2-5; no clear D. V shed 0 bases and J shed 5 bases, with 7 bases lying between them. The CDR3 is 13 residues long. Germline V gives CDR1 ENHRY, CDR2 SYGVKD. The CDR3 is CAISESGSETQYF. The CDR3 DNA sequence: TGTGCCATCAGTGAGTCTGGGTCGGAGACCCAGTACTTC.

V usage is TRBV20-1 and J usage is TRBJ1-2; a possible D gene is TRBD1 (5 bases). This CDR3 region has 14 residues. The V end lost 0 bases, the J end lost 7 bases, and 15 bases lay between the germline ends. Germline CDR1 and CDR2: DFQATT and SNEGSKA (reference sequence). The CDR3, as DNA: TGCAGTGCTAGAGATGGGGGACCAGCGGGTGGCTACACCTTC. This sequence encodes CSARDGGPAGGYTF.

The V and J genes are TRBV7-8 and TRBJ2-7; 7 bases map to TRBD1. With 2 bases clipped from V and 5 bases from J, the junction kept 9 bases outside the gene matches. CDR3 size: 15 residues. CDR1 and CDR2 from the germline V gene are SGHVS and FQNEAQ. The CDR3 sequence is CASSLSATGPHEQYF. The CDR3 coding sequence is TGTGCCAGCAGCTTAAGCGCGACAGGGCCCCACGAGCAGTACTTC.

V gene TRBV4-2 combines with J gene TRBJ1-2; no clear D gene. Germline assignment: CDR1 LGHNA and CDR2 YNFKEQ. The CDR3 spans 13 residues. The ends were cut back, 3 bases at V and 4 bases at J, with 9 bases in the middle. The CDR3 DNA sequence: TGTGCCAGCAGCCAGCCCGGGAGCTATGGCTACACCTTC. Translated: CASSQPGSYGYTF.

This clonotype was seen more than once but under ten times. The chain is built from TRBV29-1 and TRBJ2-5, with no clear D. Germline V gene lookup returns CDR1 SQVTM and CDR2 ANQGSEA. V was trimmed by 7 bases and J by 3 bases, leaving 6 bases between them. This CDR3 is built from 10 residues. In DNA form, the CDR3 reads TGCAGCGGCGGAGAAGAGACCCAGTACTTC. Amino acids: CSGGEETQYF.

The chain employs TRBV7-2 and TRBJ2-7; a possible D gene is TRBD2 (6 bases). This CDR3 has 12 amino acids. Trimming removed 5 bases at V and 5 bases at J, with 10 bases between. Germline CDR1 and CDR2: SGHTA and FQGNSA. CDR3 sequence reads: CASSGGGDEQYF. CDR3 in DNA: TGTGCCAGCAGCGGCGGAGGGGACGAGCAGTACTTC.

The rearrangement uses TRBV12-3 or TRBV12-4 and TRBJ2-7; D is unresolved. CDR3 length equals 14 residues. Trimming took off 6 bases at V and 4 bases at J, with 16 bases between the two ends. CDR3 coding DNA: TGTGCCAGCAGCCCCACGTATTCCTTATACGAGCAGTACTTC. Protein sequence: CASSPTYSLYEQYF.

The genes are TRBV30 and TRBJ2-6; TRBD1 is a possible D gene (6 bases). Between the trimmed V and J ends, which lost 2 bases and 0 bases, there was a span of 11 bases. Germline CDR1 and CDR2: GTSNPN and SVGIG (reference sequence). The CDR3 totals 16 residues. As DNA, the CDR3 is TGTGCCTGGAGTCCCAGGGGTTACTCTGGGGCCAACGTCCTGACTTTC. Translation: CAWSPRGYSGANVLTF.

This clonotype was picked up a small number of times. The chain has TRBV7-2 and TRBJ2-1, with D perhaps TRBD2 (6 bases). The CDR3 sequence is 13 residues long. V was pared by 1 base and J by 15 bases, with 16 bases between. CDR1 is SGHTA and CDR2 is FQGNSA in the germline V gene. The CDR3 DNA reads TGTGCCAGCAGCTTAGAAGGACTACCCACCAGGTTCTTC. This encodes CASSLEGLPTRFF.

The chain carries TRBV6-2 or TRBV6-3 and TRBJ2-1; D could derive from TRBD1 or TRBD2 (6 bases each). The length of the CDR3 is 17 residues. Germline assignment: CDR1 MNHEY and CDR2 SVGEGT. Trimming stripped 5 bases from V and 7 bases from J, with 24 bases between. The CDR3, as DNA: TGTGCCAGCAGTCCCGGGACTTCCATAGGGGGGTGGAATGAGCAGTTCTTC. Its translation: CASSPGTSIGGWNEQFF.